The T cell receptor (beta chain) described here comes from a study of PD-1 blockade in classical Hodgkin lymphoma. Whole-study findings and limits: The causes of the repertoire differences, possibly disease activity or prior therapy, remain undefined.

Stated time point: cycle 4 day 1 (C4D1), after five to seven weeks of nivolumab. Each patient relapsed following autologous stem cell transplantation, and prior brentuximab vedotin exposure differed. In the case of this clone: Antigen specificity is unknown.

The CDR3 totals 15 residues. Trimming cost V 2 bases and J 1 base; bases outside gene matches: 2. CDR1 and CDR2 from the germline V gene are SEHNR and FQNEAQ (reference sequence). Method: immunoSEQ multiplex PCR; TCRdb's copy keeps in-frame clones and lacks some. The sample lists 50,000 to 65,000 clones, roughly 87% occurring once. The chain has TRBV7-9 and TRBJ2-3, with 8 bases identical to TRBD1. This TCR was sampled from a human donor with classical Hodgkin lymphoma. Sequenced here: peripheral blood mononuclear cells (PBMCs), sampled before the fourth cycle of nivolumab. CDR3 sequence (DNA): TGTGCCAGCAGCTTAAGGACAGGGCGCACAGATACGCAGTATTTT. Translated, it gives CASSLRTGRTDTQYF.